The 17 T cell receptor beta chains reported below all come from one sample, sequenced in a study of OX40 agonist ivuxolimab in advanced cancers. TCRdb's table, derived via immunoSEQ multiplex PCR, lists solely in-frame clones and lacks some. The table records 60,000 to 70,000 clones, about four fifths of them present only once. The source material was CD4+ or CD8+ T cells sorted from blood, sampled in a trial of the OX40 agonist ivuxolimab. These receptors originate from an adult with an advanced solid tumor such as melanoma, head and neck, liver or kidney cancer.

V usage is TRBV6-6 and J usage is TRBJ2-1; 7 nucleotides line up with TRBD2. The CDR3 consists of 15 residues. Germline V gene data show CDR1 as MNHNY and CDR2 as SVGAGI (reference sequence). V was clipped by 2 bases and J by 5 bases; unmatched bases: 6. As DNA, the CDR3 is TGTGCCAGCAGTTACAATCGCGGGAGCCACAATGAGCAGTTCTTC. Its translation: CASSYNRGSHNEQFF.

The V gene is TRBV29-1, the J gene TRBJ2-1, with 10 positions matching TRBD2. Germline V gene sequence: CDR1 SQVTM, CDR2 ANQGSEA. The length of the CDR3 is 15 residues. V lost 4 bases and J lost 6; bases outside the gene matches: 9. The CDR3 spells CSVGFLAGVVNEQFF. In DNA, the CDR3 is TGCAGCGTTGGGTTTCTAGCGGGAGTGGTCAATGAGCAGTTCTTC.

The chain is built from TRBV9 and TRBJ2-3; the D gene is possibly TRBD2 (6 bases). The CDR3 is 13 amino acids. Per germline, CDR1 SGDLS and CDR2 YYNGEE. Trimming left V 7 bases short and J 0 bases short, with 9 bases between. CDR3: CASRESSTDTQYF. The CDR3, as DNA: TGTGCCAGCCGGGAGTCTAGCACAGATACGCAGTATTTT.

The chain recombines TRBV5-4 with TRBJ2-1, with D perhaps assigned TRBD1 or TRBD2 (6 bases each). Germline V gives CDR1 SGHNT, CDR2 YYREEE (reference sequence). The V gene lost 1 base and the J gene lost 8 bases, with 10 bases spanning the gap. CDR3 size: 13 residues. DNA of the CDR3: TGTGCCAGCAGCTTGCGGGGGCCGGATGAGCAGTTCTTC. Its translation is CASSLRGPDEQFF. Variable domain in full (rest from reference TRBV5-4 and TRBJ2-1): ETGVTQSPTHLIKTRGQQVTLRCSSQSGHNTVSWYQQALGQGPQFIFQYYREEENGRGNFPPRFSGLQFPNYSSELNVNALELDDSALYLCASSLRGPDEQFFGPGTRLTVL.

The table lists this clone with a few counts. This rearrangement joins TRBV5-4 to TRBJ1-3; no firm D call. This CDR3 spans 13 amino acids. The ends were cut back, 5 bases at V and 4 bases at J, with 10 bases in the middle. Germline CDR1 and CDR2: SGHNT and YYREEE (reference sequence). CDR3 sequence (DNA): TGTGCCAGCAGTCGCCCCGGGGGAAACACCATATATTTT. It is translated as CASSRPGGNTIYF.

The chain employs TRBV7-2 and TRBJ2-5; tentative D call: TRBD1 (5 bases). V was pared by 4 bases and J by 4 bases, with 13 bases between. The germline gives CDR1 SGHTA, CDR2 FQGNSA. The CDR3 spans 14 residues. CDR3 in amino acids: CASSYRRGRETQYF. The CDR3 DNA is TGTGCCAGCAGCTATCGAAGGGGTCGAGAGACCCAGTACTTC.

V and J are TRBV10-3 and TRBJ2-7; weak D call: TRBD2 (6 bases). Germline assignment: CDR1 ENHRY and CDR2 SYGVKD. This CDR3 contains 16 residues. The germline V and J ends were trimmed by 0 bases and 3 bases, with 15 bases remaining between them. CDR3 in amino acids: CAISESGTPLLYEQYF. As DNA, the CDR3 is TGTGCCATCAGTGAGTCTGGGACTCCTTTACTCTACGAGCAGTACTTC.

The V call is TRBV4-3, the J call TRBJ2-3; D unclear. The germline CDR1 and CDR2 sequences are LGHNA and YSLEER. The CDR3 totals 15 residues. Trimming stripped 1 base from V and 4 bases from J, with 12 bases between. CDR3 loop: CASSQVVALADTQYF. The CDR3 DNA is TGCGCCAGCAGCCAAGTCGTGGCGTTGGCAGATACGCAGTATTTT.

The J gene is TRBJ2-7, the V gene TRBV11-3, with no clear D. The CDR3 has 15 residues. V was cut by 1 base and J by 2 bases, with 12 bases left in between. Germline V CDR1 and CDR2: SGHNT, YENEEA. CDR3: CASSLVHQTTYEQYF. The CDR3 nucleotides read TGTGCCAGCAGCTTAGTTCACCAGACGACCTACGAGCAGTACTTC.

The CDR3 bases are TGTGCCAGCAGCGTAGAGGGTTGGGGTCAGCCCCAGCATTTT. Amino acids: CASSVEGWGQPQHF. The rearrangement joins TRBV9 to TRBJ1-5; D is undetermined. The CDR3 sequence is 14 residues long. The ends were cut back, 0 bases at V and 6 bases at J, with 10 bases in the middle. Per the germline V gene, CDR1 is SGDLS and CDR2 is YYNGEE.

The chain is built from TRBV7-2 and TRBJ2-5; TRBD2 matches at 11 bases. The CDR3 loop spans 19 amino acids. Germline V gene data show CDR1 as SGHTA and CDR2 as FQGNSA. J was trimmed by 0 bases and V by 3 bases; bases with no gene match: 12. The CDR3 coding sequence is TGTGCCAGCAGCTTCCGACGGGGAACTAGCGGGGGATACCAAGAGACCCAGTACTTC. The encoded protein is CASSFRRGTSGGYQETQYF.

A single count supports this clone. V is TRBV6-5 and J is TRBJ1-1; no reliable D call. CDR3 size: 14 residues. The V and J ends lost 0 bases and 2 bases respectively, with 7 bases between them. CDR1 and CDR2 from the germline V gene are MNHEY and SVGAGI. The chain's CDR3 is CASSYSAGNTEAFF. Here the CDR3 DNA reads TGTGCCAGCAGTTACTCGGCAGGTAACACTGAAGCTTTCTTT.

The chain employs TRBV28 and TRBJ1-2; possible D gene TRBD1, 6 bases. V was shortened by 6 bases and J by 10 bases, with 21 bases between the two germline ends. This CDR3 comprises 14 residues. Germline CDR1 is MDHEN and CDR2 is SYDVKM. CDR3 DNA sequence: TGTGCCAGCAGCCGCGGGGGATCGGGGGCCTACTACACCTTC. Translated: CASSRGGSGAYYTF.

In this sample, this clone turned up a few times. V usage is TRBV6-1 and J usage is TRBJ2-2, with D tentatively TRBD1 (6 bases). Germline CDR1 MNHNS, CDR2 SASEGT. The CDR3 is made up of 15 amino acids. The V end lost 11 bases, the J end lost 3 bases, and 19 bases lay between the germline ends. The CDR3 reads CAGTSYRVDTGELFF. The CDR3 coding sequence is TGTGCCGGCACGAGTTACAGGGTGGACACCGGGGAGCTGTTTTTT.

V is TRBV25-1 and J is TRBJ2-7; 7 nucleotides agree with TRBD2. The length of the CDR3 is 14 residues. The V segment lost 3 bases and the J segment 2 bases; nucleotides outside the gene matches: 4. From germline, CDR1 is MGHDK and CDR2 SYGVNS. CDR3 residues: CASSDWGGAYEQYF. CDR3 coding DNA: TGTGCCAGCAGTGATTGGGGAGGGGCCTACGAGCAGTACTTC.

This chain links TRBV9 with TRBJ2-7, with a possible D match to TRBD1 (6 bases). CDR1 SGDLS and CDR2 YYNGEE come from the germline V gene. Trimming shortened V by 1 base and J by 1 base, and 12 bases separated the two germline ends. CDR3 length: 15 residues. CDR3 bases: TGTGCCAGCAGCGTATCTGGGACACAATCCTACGAGCAGTACTTC. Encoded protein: CASSVSGTQSYEQYF.

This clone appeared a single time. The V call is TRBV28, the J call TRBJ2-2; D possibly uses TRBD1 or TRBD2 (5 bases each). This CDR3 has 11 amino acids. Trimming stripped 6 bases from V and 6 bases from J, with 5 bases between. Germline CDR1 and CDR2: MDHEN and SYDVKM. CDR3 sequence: CASRGAGELFF. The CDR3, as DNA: TGTGCCAGCAGGGGGGCCGGGGAGCTGTTTTTT.